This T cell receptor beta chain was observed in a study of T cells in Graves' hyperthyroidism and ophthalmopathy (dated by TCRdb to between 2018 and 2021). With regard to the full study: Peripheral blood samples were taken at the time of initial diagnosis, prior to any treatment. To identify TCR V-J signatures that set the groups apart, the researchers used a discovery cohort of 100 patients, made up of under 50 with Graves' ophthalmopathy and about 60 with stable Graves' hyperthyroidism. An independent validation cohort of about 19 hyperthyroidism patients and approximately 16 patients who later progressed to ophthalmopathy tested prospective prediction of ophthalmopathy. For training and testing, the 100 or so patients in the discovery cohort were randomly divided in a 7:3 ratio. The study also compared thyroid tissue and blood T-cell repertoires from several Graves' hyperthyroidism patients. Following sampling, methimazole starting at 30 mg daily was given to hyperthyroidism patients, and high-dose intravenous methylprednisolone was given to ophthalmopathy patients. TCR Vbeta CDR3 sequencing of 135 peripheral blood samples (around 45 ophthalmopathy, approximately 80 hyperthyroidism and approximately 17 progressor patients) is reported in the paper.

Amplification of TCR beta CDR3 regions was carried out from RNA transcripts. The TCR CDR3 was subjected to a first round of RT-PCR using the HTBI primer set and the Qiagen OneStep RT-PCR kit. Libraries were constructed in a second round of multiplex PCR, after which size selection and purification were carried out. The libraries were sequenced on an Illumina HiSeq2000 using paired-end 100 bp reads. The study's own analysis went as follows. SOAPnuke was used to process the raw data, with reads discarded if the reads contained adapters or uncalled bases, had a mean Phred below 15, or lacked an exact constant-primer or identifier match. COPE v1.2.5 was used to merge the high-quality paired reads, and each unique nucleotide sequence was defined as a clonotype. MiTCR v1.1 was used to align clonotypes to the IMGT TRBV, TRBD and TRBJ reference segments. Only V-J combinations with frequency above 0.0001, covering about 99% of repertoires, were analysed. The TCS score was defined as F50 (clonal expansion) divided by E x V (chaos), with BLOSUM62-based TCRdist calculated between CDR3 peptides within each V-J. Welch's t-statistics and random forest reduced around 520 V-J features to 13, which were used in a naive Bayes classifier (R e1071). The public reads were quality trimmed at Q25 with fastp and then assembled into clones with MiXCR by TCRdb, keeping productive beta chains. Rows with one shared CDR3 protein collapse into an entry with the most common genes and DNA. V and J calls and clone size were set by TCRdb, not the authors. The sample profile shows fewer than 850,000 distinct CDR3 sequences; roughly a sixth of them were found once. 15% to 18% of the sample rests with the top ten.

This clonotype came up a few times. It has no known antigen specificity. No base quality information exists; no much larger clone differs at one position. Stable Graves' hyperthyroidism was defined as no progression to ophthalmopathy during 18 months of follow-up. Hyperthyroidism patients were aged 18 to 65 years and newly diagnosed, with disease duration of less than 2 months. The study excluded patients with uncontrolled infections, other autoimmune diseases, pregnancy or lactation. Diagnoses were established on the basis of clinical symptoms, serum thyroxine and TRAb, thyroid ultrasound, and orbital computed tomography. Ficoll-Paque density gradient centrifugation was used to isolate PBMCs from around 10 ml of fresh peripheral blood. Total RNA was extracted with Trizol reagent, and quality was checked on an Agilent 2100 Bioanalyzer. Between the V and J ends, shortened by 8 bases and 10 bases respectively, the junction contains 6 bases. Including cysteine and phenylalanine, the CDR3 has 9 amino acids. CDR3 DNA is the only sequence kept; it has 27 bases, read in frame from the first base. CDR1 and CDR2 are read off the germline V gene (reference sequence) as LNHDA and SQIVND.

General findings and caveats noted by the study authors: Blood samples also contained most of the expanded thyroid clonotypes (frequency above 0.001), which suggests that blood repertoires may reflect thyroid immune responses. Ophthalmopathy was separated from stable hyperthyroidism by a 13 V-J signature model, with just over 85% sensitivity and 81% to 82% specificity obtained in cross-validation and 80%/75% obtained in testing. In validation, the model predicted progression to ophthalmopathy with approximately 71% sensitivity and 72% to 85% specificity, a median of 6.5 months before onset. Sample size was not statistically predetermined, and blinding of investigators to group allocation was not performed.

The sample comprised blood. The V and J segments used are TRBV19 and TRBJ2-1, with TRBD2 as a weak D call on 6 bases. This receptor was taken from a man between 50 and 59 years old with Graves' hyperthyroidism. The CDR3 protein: CASGREQFF. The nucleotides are TGTGCCAGTGGGAGGGAGCAGTTCTTC. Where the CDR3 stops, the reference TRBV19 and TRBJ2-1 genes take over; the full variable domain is DGGITQSPKYLFRKEGQNVTLSCEQNLNHDAMYWYRQDPGQGLRLIYYSQIVNDFQKGDIAEGYSVSREKKESFPLTVTSAQKNPTAFYLCASGREQFFGPGTRLTVL.